Listed below are T cell receptor beta chains from one sample, sequenced in a study of cytomegalovirus exposure and HLA in healthy donors. Generated by immunoSEQ multiplex PCR, the TCRdb table keeps only in-frame clones and is missing some. The data show roughly 76,000 clones, roughly 89% seen once. The sample consisted of PBMCs. The receptors shown here come from a woman in her twenties or thirties in good health and CMV-seronegative. Both conserved end residues are part of each CDR3. A D gene is named only where the DNA matches it firmly. Clone size is given for some rows only: seen once, a few or many times, or a class if the clone is expanded.

cdr3_nt cdr3_aa clone_size j_call cdr3_length v_call d_call
TGTGCCAGCAGTGACCTACAATTAGCGGGAGAGATCAATGAGCAGTTCTTC CASSDLQLAGEINEQFF NA TRBJ2-1 17 TRBV6-1 TRBD2
TGTGCCAGTAGTATAGAGGGGGACAGGGGGGACGAGCAGTACTTC CASSIEGDRGDEQYF NA TRBJ2-7 15 TRBV19 TRBD1
TGCGCCAGCAGCGAATCCTTAGCGGGAACCGGGGAGCTGTTTTTT CASSESLAGTGELFF NA TRBJ2-2 15 TRBV5-1 TRBD2
TGTGCCAGCTCACCTACGTACTACCATGAGCAGTTCTTC CASSPTYYHEQFF once TRBJ2-1 13 TRBV18 NA
TGTGCCAGCAGCGTGACAGGGGGCGGTAGCACAGATACGCAGTATTTT CASSVTGGGSTDTQYF NA TRBJ2-3 16 TRBV9 TRBD1
TGTGCCAGCAGTGAGGTAGCCCGGGGAGCTTTCTTT CASSEVARGAFF few TRBJ1-1 12 TRBV6-4 NA
TGTGCCAGCAGCTTAGTCTCGGCGGACTATGGCTACACCTTC CASSLVSADYGYTF NA TRBJ1-2 14 TRBV7-9 NA
TGCGCCAGCAGCTTGATAAGGGGCTTGGGGTTCGGGACAGACAATGAGCAGTTCTTC CASSLIRGLGFGTDNEQFF NA TRBJ2-1 19 TRBV5-1 TRBD1
TGCGCCAGCAGCCGCGCCAGGAGGGACACCATATATTTT CASSRARRDTIYF NA TRBJ1-3 13 TRBV4-3 NA
TGTGCCAGCAGAACCGGGACAGGGGTTGAAAAACTGTTTTTT CASRTGTGVEKLFF NA TRBJ1-4 14 TRBV6-5 TRBD1
TGTGCCAGCAGGACCGGACAGGGGAAAGAGACCCAGTACTTC CASRTGQGKETQYF NA TRBJ2-5 14 TRBV6-5 TRBD1
TGTGCCAGCAGTTCCCCCGTAACAGGGGATGGCTACACCTTC CASSSPVTGDGYTF NA TRBJ1-2 14 TRBV2 TRBD1
TGTGCCAGCAGCTCGGCGCTGGCTAGCGGGAGCTGGGAGACCCAGTACTTC CASSSALASGSWETQYF NA TRBJ2-5 17 TRBV11-3 TRBD2
TGTGCCAGCAGTTACTCGAGCCCGTCCATGTACTTC CASSYSSPSMYF NA TRBJ2-7 12 TRBV6-6 NA
TGTGCCAGTAGAAAACCGGGGGGCGCGGGGAATCAGCCCCAGCATTTT CASRKPGGAGNQPQHF NA TRBJ1-5 16 TRBV19 NA
TGTGCCAGCAGCCCGACCCGGGAGATGTCGCACCAGTATTTT CASSPTREMSHQYF NA TRBJ2-3 14 TRBV7-9 NA
TGTGCCTGGAGTATACAGGGTTACTATGGCTACACCTTC CAWSIQGYYGYTF NA TRBJ1-2 13 TRBV30 NA
TGCAGCGTTGCGGGCAGGGCGACAGATACGCAGTATTTT CSVAGRATDTQYF NA TRBJ2-3 13 TRBV29-1 NA
TGTGCCAGCAGCCTACTGGGACTAGTAAACACCGGGGAGCTGTTTTTT CASSLLGLVNTGELFF NA TRBJ2-2 16 TRBV7-3 TRBD2
TGCGCCAGCAGTGAGTGGAAAGCGGGAGGTTCCAATGAGCAGTTCTTC CASSEWKAGGSNEQFF NA TRBJ2-1 16 TRBV10-1 TRBD2
TGCAGCGTTGCTGTCAGTCCCTACGAGCAGTACTTC CSVAVSPYEQYF NA TRBJ2-7 12 TRBV29-1 NA
TGCGCCAGCAGCCAAGGGGCAGGGGGCAACTACGAGCAGTACTTC CASSQGAGGNYEQYF NA TRBJ2-7 15 TRBV4-3 TRBD1
TGTGCCAGCAGCCAACCGGGACAACACACAGATACGCAGTATTTT CASSQPGQHTDTQYF NA TRBJ2-3 15 TRBV14 NA
TGTGCCAGCACTCGGACTGTCACAGATACGCAGTATTTT CASTRTVTDTQYF NA TRBJ2-3 13 TRBV6-5 NA
TGTGCCAGCAGCCCCTCACTAGCGGGAGCTTTCAATGAGCAGTTCTTC CASSPSLAGAFNEQFF NA TRBJ2-1 16 TRBV7-2 TRBD2
TGTGCCAGCAGCTTTCCGGGTGGTAGCGGGAGAGGCGCCTACGAGCAGTACTTC CASSFPGGSGRGAYEQYF once TRBJ2-7 18 TRBV11-2 TRBD2
TGTGCCAGCAGTGAACTTTGGGTCCGGACTAGCGGGAGCCGGGGTACGCAGTATTTT CASSELWVRTSGSRGTQYF NA TRBJ2-3 19 TRBV2 TRBD2
TGTGCCAGCAGTCAGACCCGTCAGGGCACTGAAGCTTTCTTT CASSQTRQGTEAFF few TRBJ1-1 14 TRBV6-6 NA
TGTGCCAGCAGGGGGGGACGGGCGAATCAGCCCCAGCATTTT CASRGGRANQPQHF NA TRBJ1-5 14 TRBV7-3 NA
TGTGCCAGCAGCTTAGCGGCAGGGATGGGCTACACCTTC CASSLAAGMGYTF NA TRBJ1-2 13 TRBV7-2 NA
TGTGCCAGTTCTGCGGGGTCCTCCTACAATGAGCAGTTCTTC CASSAGSSYNEQFF NA TRBJ2-1 14 TRBV19 NA
TGCGCCAGCAGCTGGGGCAGGGAGGGCGAAAAACTGTTTTTT CASSWGREGEKLFF NA TRBJ1-4 14 TRBV5-1 NA
TGTGCCAGCTCACCACCGAACCAGGGGAGTCAAGAGACCCAGTACTTC CASSPPNQGSQETQYF NA TRBJ2-5 16 TRBV18 NA
TGTGCCAGCAGCTGGACAGGGAGCAATCAGCCCCAGCATTTT CASSWTGSNQPQHF NA TRBJ1-5 14 TRBV7-9 TRBD1
TGTGCCAGCAGTTCTCCACAGGGGCCTTCCAATGAAAAACTGTTTTTT CASSSPQGPSNEKLFF NA TRBJ1-4 16 TRBV28 TRBD1
TGTGCCAGCAGCTCCGGGACAGTGCCCTCAAAAGAGACCCAGTACTTC CASSSGTVPSKETQYF NA TRBJ2-5 16 TRBV7-2 TRBD1